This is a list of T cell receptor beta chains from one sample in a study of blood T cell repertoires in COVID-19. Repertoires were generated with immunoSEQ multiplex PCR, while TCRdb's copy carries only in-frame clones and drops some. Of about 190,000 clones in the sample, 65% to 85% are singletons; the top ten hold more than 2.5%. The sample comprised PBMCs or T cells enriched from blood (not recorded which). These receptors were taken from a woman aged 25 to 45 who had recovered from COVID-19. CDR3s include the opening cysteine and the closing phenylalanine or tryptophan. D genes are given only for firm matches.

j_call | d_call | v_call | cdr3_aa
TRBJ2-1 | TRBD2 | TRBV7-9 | CASSLVSGNWNEQFF
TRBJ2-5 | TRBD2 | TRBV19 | CASSWGLAGARETQYF
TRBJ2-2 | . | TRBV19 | CASILGGLGGGRSNTGELFF
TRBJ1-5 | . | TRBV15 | CATSRDLGASSNQPQHF
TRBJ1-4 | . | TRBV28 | CASSVINEKLFF
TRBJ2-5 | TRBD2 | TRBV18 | CASSPGTSGRRETQYF
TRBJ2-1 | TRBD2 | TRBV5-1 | CASRSGGNEQFF
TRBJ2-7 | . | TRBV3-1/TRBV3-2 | CASSQASVGLLYEQYF
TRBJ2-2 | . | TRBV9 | CASSPYGRGGTGELFF
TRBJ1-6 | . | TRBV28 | CASSSPGEGMGPLHF
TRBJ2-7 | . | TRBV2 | CASSETFLRGAYEQYF
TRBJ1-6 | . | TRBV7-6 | CASSLGRGSNSPLHF
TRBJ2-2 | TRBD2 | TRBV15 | CATSRDLASGNTGELFF
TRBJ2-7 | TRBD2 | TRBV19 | CASSLGLAGTYEQYF
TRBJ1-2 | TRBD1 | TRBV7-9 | CASSPDRGLNGYTF
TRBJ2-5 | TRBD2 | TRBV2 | CASRTSGALYF
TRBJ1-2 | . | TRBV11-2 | CASSPWDTNNYGYTF
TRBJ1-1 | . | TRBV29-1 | CSVGARMNTEAFF
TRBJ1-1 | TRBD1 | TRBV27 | CASRTGTGFFRAFF
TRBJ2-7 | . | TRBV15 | CATSREVESSYEQYF
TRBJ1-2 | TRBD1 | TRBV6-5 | CASGGTVYGYTF
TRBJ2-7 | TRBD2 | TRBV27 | CASRLGLVGYEQYF
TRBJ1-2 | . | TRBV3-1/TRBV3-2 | CASSQADRSPGYTF
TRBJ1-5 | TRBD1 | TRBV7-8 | CASSYGTGIVGSNQPQHF
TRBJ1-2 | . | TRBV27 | CASSFGQGYGYTF
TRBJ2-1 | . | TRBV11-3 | CASSLWGGGDNEQFF
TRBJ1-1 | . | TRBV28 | CASSNRFEAFF
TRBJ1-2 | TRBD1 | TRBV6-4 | CASSPTGNYGYTF